The entry that follows covers one T cell receptor beta chain sequence. These data originate in a study of control samples from healthy donors and cancer patients. The assay was immunoSEQ multiplex PCR, and TCRdb's table has in-frame clones only and misses some. The table includes about 82,000 clones, roughly 94% detected once. Germline CDR1 SEHNR, CDR2 FQNEAQ (reference sequence). The CDR3 covers 14 residues. The sample consisted of blood. The receptor's source is a woman younger than 30 in good health. The chain carries TRBV7-9 and TRBJ2-7, with unresolved D. In DNA form, the CDR3 reads TGTGCTGGTGAGCCTGACATGTCCCCCTACGAGCAGTACTTC. Its translation: CAGEPDMSPYEQYF.